This record concerns one TCR beta chain sequence. This sample was included in a study of T cell changes during pregnancy in multiple sclerosis. The CDR3 length is 17 residues. The V and J ends lost 0 bases and 4 bases respectively, with 16 bases between them. Per germline, CDR1 MNHEY and CDR2 SMNVEV (reference sequence). Sequenced by immunoSEQ multiplex PCR; TCRdb stores in-frame clones only, minus some. The profile covers roughly 70,000 clones, with around nine tenths appearing a single time and roughly 1.2% taken by the ten largest. The chain recombines TRBV27 with TRBJ2-1; D is possibly TRBD2 (6 bases). The receptor was derived from a female donor with multiple sclerosis, enrolled in a pregnancy study. The starting material was peripheral blood, obtained in the third trimester of pregnancy. This CDR3 reads CASSLSPLGDLYNEQFF. Written as DNA, the CDR3 is TGTGCCAGCAGTTTATCCCCCTTGGGGGACTTATACAATGAGCAGTTCTTC.